The source of this TCR beta chain is a study of cytomegalovirus exposure and HLA in healthy donors. Broader study findings: Confirmation was obtained in vitro that three CMV-associated chains are specific for CMV antigens. It is likely that the observed cluster of highly shared sequence variants was a sequencing artifact. Later analysis identified a missense DCLRE1C variant that was linked to TCR beta V- and J-gene trimming. Some TCR beta chains (around 180 of them) were listed as cytomegalovirus-associated.

A multiplex PCR was run with 60 Vbeta primers and 13 Jbeta primers. Sequenced by immunoSEQ multiplex PCR; TCRdb stores in-frame clones only, minus some. Here the sample spans approximately 190,000 clones, 82% being singletons. A note on this clone: What it binds is not known.

The clonotype originates from a woman aged 18-29 years in good health and CMV-seronegative. The source material was PBMCs.

CDR3 nucleotides: TGCGCCAGCAGCTACGGGACTCTGAACACCGGGGAGCTGTTTTTT. It yields the protein CASSYGTLNTGELFF. The J gene is TRBJ2-2, the V gene TRBV5-1; possibly TRBD2 for D (6 bases). The germline gives CDR1 SGHRS, CDR2 YFSETQ. The CDR3 length is 15 residues. Trimming removed 3 bases at V and 1 base at J, with 10 bases between.